The clone carrying this T cell receptor beta chain has just a few counts. Its antigen is not identified. The data are from a study of cytomegalovirus exposure and HLA in healthy donors. Although they were nominally healthy when sampled, donors likely had unrecorded immune exposures. CDR3 length: 14 residues. J was trimmed by 5 bases and V by 5 bases; bases with no gene match: 8. Germline assignment: CDR1 SGHTA and CDR2 FQGNSA. PCR involved 60 Vbeta and 13 Jbeta primers. The table came from immunoSEQ multiplex PCR; TCRdb's copy has only in-frame clones and leaves some out. The table has 100,000 to 140,000 clones, approximately 79% seen once. Study-wide results and limits: In a later analysis, at a false discovery rate of 0.05, about 16,000 TCR beta sequences matched HLA alleles. A missense variant in DCLRE1C was later tied to TCR beta V- and J-gene trimming. Researchers left out some V segments, among them TRBV6-2 and TRBV6-3, as indistinguishable.

This receptor was obtained from a woman aged 40 to 50 in good health and CMV-seropositive. Source material: PBMCs. The J gene is TRBJ2-7, the V gene TRBV7-2, with 8 bases identical to TRBD1. The CDR3 region is CASSTGGQENEQYF. DNA for the CDR3: TGTGCCAGCAGCACAGGGGGACAGGAGAACGAGCAGTACTTC.